Listed here are 2 T cell receptor beta chains from one sample, sequenced in a study of shared clonotypes between healthy human individuals. The data were produced by immunoSEQ multiplex PCR, yet TCRdb's version contains in-frame clones alone and is incomplete. The table has some 690,000 clones, about 90% seen once. Sequences were obtained from memory CD8+ T cells from PBMCs. Subset reported: CD45RO+ cells pooled with CCR7-negative TemRA cells. Source of these receptors: a man younger than 35 in good health. Some clones in this sample may be carry-over from other donors' samples.

This clone was detected only once. The genes are TRBV9 and TRBJ2-1; 7 bases are a match to TRBD2. Germline CDR1 reads SGDLS; CDR2 reads YYNGEE. The V segment lost 2 bases and the J segment 3 bases; nucleotides outside the gene matches: 5. CDR3 length: 15 amino acids. The CDR3 here is CASSVEGLIYNEQFF. The CDR3 DNA is TGTGCCAGCAGCGTGGAGGGACTAATCTACAATGAGCAGTTCTTC.

This clone was recorded many times. Other DNA sequences of this sample code for an identical CDR3. The V gene is TRBV7-2, the J gene TRBJ1-5; no clear D gene. This CDR3 has 15 residues. Germline V lookup: CDR1 SGHTA, CDR2 FQGNSA. V lost 0 bases to trimming and J lost 0 bases, with 6 bases between them. The CDR3 DNA sequence: TGTGCCAGCAGCTTAGCGGTCCATAGCAATCAGCCCCAGCATTTT. It translates to CASSLAVHSNQPQHF. The full variable domain, its missing parts supplied by reference TRBV7-2 and TRBJ1-5, is GAGVSQSPSNKVTEKGKDVELRCDPISGHTALYWYRQSLGQGLEFLIYFQGNSAPDKSGLPSDRFSAERTGGSVSTLTIQRTQQEDSAVYLCASSLAVHSNQPQHFGDGTRLSIL.